Listed below are T cell receptor beta chains from one sample, sequenced in a study of blood T cell repertoires in COVID-19. Here immunoSEQ multiplex PCR was the method, and the copy in TCRdb shows in-frame clones only, minus some. The table records about 230,000 clones, approximately 83% of them present only once. Sequencing was carried out using peripheral blood. The source is a man aged 35 to 55 with acute or convalescent COVID-19. Each CDR3 is given with its conserved first and last residue. The order of the fields is clone size, J gene, V gene, D gene, CDR3 protein, CDR3 DNA. A D gene is named only where the DNA matches it firmly. Where a row states a size, it is once, few, many or the class of an expanded clone; other rows omit it.

clone_size: few
j_call: TRBJ1-5
v_call: TRBV19
d_call: TRBD1
cdr3_aa: CASSGGNQPQHF
cdr3_nt: TGTGCCAGCTCAGGGGGGAATCAGCCCCAGCATTTT

clone_size: once
j_call: TRBJ2-3
v_call: TRBV2
d_call: TRBD2
cdr3_aa: CASGGTGWAGTAGESTDTQYF
cdr3_nt: TGTGCCAGCGGAGGTACAGGTTGGGCAGGGACGGCGGGAGAAAGCACAGATACGCAGTATTTT

clone_size: few
j_call: TRBJ1-6
v_call: TRBV19
d_call: NA
cdr3_aa: CASASTGSSPLHF
cdr3_nt: TGTGCCAGCGCTTCAACAGGGAGTTCACCCCTCCACTTT

clone_size: NA
j_call: TRBJ2-1
v_call: TRBV5-1
d_call: NA
cdr3_aa: CASNGIASYNEQFF
cdr3_nt: TGCGCCAGCAACGGGATAGCCTCCTACAATGAGCAGTTCTTC

clone_size: NA
j_call: TRBJ2-1
v_call: TRBV15
d_call: NA
cdr3_aa: CATSSGTEYNEQFF
cdr3_nt: TGTGCCACCAGCAGCGGGACTGAGTACAATGAGCAGTTCTTC

clone_size: NA
j_call: TRBJ1-5
v_call: TRBV6-1
d_call: NA
cdr3_aa: CASSDRGGNQPQHF
cdr3_nt: TGTGCCAGCAGTGACAGGGGAGGCAATCAGCCCCAGCATTTT

clone_size: NA
j_call: TRBJ1-2
v_call: TRBV5-5
d_call: NA
cdr3_aa: CASSLEGSNYGYTF
cdr3_nt: TGTGCCAGCAGCTTGGAGGGGTCTAACTATGGCTACACCTTC

clone_size: NA
j_call: TRBJ2-7
v_call: TRBV4-2
d_call: NA
cdr3_aa: CASSQDWGHEQYF
cdr3_nt: TGTGCCAGCAGCCAAGATTGGGGCCACGAGCAGTACTTC

clone_size: once
j_call: TRBJ1-4
v_call: TRBV2
d_call: NA
cdr3_aa: CASTPGATNEKLFF
cdr3_nt: TGTGCCAGCACCCCGGGTGCAACTAATGAAAAACTGTTTTTT

clone_size: once
j_call: TRBJ2-1
v_call: TRBV14
d_call: TRBD2
cdr3_aa: CASSQVAGVINEQFF
cdr3_nt: TGTGCCAGCAGCCAAGTTGCGGGAGTGATTAATGAGCAGTTCTTC

clone_size: NA
j_call: TRBJ1-2
v_call: TRBV25-1
d_call: NA
cdr3_aa: CASSELRADYGYTF
cdr3_nt: TGTGCCAGCAGTGAACTGCGAGCGGACTATGGCTACACCTTC

clone_size: NA
j_call: TRBJ1-1
v_call: TRBV30
d_call: NA
cdr3_aa: CAWSVRLGMGGTEAFF
cdr3_nt: TGTGCCTGGAGTGTACGATTGGGGATGGGAGGAACTGAAGCTTTCTTT

clone_size: NA
j_call: TRBJ2-7
v_call: TRBV19
d_call: TRBD1
cdr3_aa: CASSLTGGAASYEQYF
cdr3_nt: TGTGCCAGTAGTCTTACAGGGGGCGCAGCTTCCTACGAGCAGTACTTC

clone_size: NA
j_call: TRBJ2-5
v_call: TRBV10-2
d_call: TRBD2
cdr3_aa: CASSAAGGAQETQYF
cdr3_nt: TGCGCCAGCAGTGCGGCGGGAGGGGCGCAAGAGACCCAGTACTTC

clone_size: NA
j_call: TRBJ2-7
v_call: TRBV9
d_call: TRBD2
cdr3_aa: CASSALAGETYEQYF
cdr3_nt: TGTGCCAGCAGCGCCTTAGCGGGAGAGACCTACGAGCAGTACTTC

clone_size: NA
j_call: TRBJ2-2
v_call: TRBV7-6
d_call: TRBD2
cdr3_aa: CASSSPGLAGGTGELFF
cdr3_nt: TGTGCCAGCAGCTCCCCGGGACTAGCGGGAGGCACCGGGGAGCTGTTTTTT

clone_size: NA
j_call: TRBJ2-3
v_call: TRBV3-1/TRBV3-2
d_call: NA
cdr3_aa: CASSQGLRGSTDTQYF
cdr3_nt: TGTGCCAGCAGCCAAGGGCTTAGGGGTAGCACAGATACGCAGTATTTT

clone_size: NA
j_call: TRBJ2-1
v_call: TRBV19
d_call: NA
cdr3_aa: CASRYGAPYNEQFF
cdr3_nt: TGTGCCAGTAGATATGGGGCCCCCTACAATGAGCAGTTCTTC

clone_size: NA
j_call: TRBJ2-1
v_call: TRBV25-1
d_call: NA
cdr3_aa: CASSGGQSPGNEQFF
cdr3_nt: TGTGCCAGCAGTGGAGGGCAGTCTCCCGGCAATGAGCAGTTCTTC

clone_size: few
j_call: TRBJ2-7
v_call: TRBV2
d_call: NA
cdr3_aa: CASSVIGGNEQYF
cdr3_nt: TGTGCCAGCAGTGTTATTGGGGGCAACGAGCAGTACTTC

clone_size: NA
j_call: TRBJ2-7
v_call: TRBV6-5
d_call: NA
cdr3_aa: CASSYATGSDEQYF
cdr3_nt: TGTGCCAGCAGTTACGCAACAGGGTCGGACGAGCAGTACTTC

clone_size: once
j_call: TRBJ2-3
v_call: TRBV4-2
d_call: TRBD2
cdr3_aa: CASSGASGRADTQYF
cdr3_nt: TGTGCCAGCAGCGGGGCTAGCGGGAGGGCAGATACGCAGTATTTT

clone_size: once
j_call: TRBJ1-2
v_call: TRBV7-9
d_call: TRBD1
cdr3_aa: CASSLALQGAKPNYGYTF
cdr3_nt: TGTGCCAGCAGCTTAGCGCTACAGGGGGCCAAGCCTAACTATGGCTACACCTTC

clone_size: NA
j_call: TRBJ1-3
v_call: TRBV14
d_call: NA
cdr3_aa: CASSRLSGPGNTIYF
cdr3_nt: TGTGCCAGCAGCCGCCTTTCCGGTCCAGGAAACACCATATATTTT

clone_size: NA
j_call: TRBJ1-2
v_call: TRBV3-1/TRBV3-2
d_call: NA
cdr3_aa: CASSQDRAGRGYTF
cdr3_nt: TGTGCCAGCAGCCAAGATCGTGCAGGGCGAGGCTACACCTTC

clone_size: NA
j_call: TRBJ1-2
v_call: TRBV4-1
d_call: NA
cdr3_aa: CASSRSGIPSYGYTF
cdr3_nt: TGCGCCAGCAGCCGCTCAGGGATTCCTAGCTATGGCTACACCTTC